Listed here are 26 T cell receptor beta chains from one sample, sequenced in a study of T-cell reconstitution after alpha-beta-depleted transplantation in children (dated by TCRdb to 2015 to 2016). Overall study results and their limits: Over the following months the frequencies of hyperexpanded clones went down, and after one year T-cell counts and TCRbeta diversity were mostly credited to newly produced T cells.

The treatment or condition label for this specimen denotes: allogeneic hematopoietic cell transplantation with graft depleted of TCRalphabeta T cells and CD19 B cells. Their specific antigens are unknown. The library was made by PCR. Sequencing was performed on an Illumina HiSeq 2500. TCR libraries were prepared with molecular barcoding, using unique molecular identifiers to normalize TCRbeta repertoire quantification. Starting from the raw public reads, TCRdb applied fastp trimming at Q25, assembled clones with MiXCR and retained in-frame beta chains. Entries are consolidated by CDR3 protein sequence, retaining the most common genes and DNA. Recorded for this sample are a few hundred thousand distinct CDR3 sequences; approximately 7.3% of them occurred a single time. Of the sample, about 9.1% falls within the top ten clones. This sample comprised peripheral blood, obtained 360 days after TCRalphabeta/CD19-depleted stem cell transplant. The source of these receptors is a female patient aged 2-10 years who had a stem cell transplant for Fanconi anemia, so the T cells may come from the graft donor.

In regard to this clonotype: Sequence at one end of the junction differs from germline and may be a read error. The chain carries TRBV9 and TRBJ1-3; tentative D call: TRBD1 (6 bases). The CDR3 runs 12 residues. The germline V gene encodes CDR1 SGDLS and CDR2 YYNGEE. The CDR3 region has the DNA TGTGCCAGCCTTTCCGCCACAGGGAATGTACATTTT. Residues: CASLSATGNVHF.

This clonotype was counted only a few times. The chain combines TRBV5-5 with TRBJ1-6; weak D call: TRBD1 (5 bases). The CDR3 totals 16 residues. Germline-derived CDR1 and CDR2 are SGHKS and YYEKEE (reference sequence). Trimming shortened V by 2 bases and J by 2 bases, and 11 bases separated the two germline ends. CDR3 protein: CASSFQGVTYNSPLHF. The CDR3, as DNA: TGTGCCAGCAGCTTCCAGGGAGTCACCTATAATTCACCCCTCCACTTT.

CDR3 sequence (DNA): TGTGCCAGCAGCCAAGCGAGGGGACAGGCGGCTGGAAACACCATATATTTT. This gives the protein CASSQARGQAAGNTIYF. V usage is TRBV4-2 and J usage is TRBJ1-3, with 8 bases aligning to TRBD1. V gave up 1 base and J gave up 2 bases; unmatched junction bases: 7. The CDR3 extends over 17 amino acids. From germline, CDR1 is LGHNA and CDR2 YNFKEQ.

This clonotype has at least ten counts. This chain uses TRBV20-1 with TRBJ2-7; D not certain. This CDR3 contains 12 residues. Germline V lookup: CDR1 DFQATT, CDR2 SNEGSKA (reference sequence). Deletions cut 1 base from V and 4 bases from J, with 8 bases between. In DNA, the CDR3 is TGCAGTGCTAGAGGCCCACTTTACGAGCAGTACTTC. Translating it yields CSARGPLYEQYF.

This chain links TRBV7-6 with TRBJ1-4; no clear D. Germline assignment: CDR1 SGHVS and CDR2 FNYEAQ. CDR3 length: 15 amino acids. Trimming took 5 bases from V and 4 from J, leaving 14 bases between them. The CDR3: CASSLRNTRNEKLFF. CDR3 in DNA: TGTGCCAGCAGCCTAAGGAACACCCGTAATGAAAAACTGTTTTTT. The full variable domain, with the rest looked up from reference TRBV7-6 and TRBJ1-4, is GAGVSQSPRYKVTKRGQDVALRCDPISGHVSLYWYRQALGQGPEFLTYFNYEAQQDKSGLPNDRFSAERPEGSISTLTIQRTEQRDSAMYRCASSLRNTRNEKLFFGSGTQLSVL.

In nucleotides, the CDR3 is TGCAGTGCTAGAGATCGATTTTGGATCACAGATACGCAGTATTTT. Protein product: CSARDRFWITDTQYF. The chain carries TRBV20-1 and TRBJ2-3; no clear D. Germline V CDR1 and CDR2: DFQATT, SNEGSKA (reference sequence). V lost 0 bases and J 2 bases, leaving 12 bases between the germline ends. The CDR3 contains 15 residues.

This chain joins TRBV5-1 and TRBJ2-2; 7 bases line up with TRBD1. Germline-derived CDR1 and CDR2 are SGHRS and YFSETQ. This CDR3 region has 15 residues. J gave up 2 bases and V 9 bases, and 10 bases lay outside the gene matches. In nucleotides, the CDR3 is TGCGCCATCAGGGGGATCGGCGTAAACACCGGGGAGCTGTTTTTT. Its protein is CAIRGIGVNTGELFF.

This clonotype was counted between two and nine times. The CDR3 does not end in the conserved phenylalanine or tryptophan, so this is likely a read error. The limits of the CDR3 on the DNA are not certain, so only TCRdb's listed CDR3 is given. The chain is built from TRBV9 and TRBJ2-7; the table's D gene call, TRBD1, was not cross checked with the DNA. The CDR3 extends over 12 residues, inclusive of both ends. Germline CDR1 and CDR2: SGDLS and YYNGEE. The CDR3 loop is CASSPSGDRETL.

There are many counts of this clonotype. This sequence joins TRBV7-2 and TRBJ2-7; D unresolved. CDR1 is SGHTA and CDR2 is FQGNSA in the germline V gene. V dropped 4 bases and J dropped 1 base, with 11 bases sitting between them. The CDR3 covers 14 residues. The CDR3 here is CASSSWAPSYEQYF. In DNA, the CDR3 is TGTGCCAGCAGCTCGTGGGCCCCGTCCTACGAGCAGTACTTC.

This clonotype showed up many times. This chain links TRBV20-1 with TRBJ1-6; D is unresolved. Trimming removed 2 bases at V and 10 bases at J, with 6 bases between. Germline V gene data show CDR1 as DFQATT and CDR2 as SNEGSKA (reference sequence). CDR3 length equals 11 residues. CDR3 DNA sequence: TGCAGTGCTAGAACACTGTCACCCCTCCACTTT. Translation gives CSARTLSPLHF.

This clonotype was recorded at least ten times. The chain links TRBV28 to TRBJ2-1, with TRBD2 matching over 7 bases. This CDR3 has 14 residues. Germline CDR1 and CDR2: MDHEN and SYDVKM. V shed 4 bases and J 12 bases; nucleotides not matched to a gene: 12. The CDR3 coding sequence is TGTGCCAGCAGTTCGCCGGGGGGTGAGGGTAGGCAGTTCTTC. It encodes CASSSPGGEGRQFF. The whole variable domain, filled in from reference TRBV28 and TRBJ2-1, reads DVKVTQSSRYLVKRTGEKVFLECVQDMDHENMFWYRQDPGLGLRLIYFSYDVKMKEKGDIPEGYSVSREKKERFSLILESASTNQTSMYLCASSSPGGEGRQFFGPGTRLTVL.

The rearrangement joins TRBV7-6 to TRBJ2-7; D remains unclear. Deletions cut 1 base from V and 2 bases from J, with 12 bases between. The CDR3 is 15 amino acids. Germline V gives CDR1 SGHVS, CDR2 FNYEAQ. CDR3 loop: CASSLVAGPAYEQYF. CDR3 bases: TGTGCCAGCAGCTTAGTCGCAGGTCCAGCCTACGAGCAGTACTTC.

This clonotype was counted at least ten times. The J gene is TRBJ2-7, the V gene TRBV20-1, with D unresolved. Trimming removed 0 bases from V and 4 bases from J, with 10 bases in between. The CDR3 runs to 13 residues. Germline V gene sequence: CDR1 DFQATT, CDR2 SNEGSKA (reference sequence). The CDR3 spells CSARDLISYEQYF. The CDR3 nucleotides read TGCAGTGCTAGAGATTTGATCTCTTACGAGCAGTACTTC.

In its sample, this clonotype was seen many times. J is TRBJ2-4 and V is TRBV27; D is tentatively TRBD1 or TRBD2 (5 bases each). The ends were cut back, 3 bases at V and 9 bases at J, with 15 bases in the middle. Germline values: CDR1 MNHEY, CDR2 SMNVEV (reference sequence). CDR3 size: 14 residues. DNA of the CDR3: TGTGCCAGCAGTTTGACCATCAGAGGGACCATTCAGTACTTC. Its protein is CASSLTIRGTIQYF.

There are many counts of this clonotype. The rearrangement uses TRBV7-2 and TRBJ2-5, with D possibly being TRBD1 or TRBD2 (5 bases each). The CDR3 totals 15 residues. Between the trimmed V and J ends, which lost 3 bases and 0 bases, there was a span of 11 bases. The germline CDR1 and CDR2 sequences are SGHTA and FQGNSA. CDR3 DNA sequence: TGTGCCAGCAGCTTGCCCGGGGCGTACCAAGAGACCCAGTACTTC. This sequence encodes CASSLPGAYQETQYF.

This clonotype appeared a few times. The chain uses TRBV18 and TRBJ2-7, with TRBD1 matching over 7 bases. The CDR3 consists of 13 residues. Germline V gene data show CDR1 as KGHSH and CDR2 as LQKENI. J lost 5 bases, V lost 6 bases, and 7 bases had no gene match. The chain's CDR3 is CASSITGDNEQYF. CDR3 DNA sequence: TGTGCCAGCTCGATTACAGGGGACAACGAGCAGTACTTC.

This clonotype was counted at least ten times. CDR3 coding DNA: TGTGCCAGCAGCAGACCGGGACAGGGTGTAATGAGGCAGTTCTTC. Protein: CASSRPGQGVMRQFF. The V and J genes are TRBV6-2 or TRBV6-3 and TRBJ2-1; 9 positions agree with TRBD1. The CDR3 is made up of 15 amino acids. In germline, CDR1 is MNHEY, CDR2 SVGEGT. V lost 6 bases to trimming and J lost 12 bases; unmatched junction nucleotides: 15.

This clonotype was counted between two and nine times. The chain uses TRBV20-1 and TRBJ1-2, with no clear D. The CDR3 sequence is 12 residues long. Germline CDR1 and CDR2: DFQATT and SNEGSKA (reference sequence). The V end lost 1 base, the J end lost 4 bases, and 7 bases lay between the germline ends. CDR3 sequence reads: CSARVVTYGYTF. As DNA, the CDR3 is TGCAGTGCTAGAGTAGTGACCTATGGCTACACCTTC.

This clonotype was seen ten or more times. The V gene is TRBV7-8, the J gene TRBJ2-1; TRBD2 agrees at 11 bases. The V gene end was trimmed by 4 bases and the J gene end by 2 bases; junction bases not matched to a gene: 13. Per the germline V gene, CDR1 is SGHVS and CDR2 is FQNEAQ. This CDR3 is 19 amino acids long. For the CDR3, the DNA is TGTGCCAGCAGCTATAGCCCCCTTTTAGCGGGGGGGGCCTACAATGAGCAGTTCTTC. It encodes CASSYSPLLAGGAYNEQFF. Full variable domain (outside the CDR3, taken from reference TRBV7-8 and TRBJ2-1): GAGVSQSPRYKVAKRGQDVALRCDPISGHVSLFWYQQALGQGPEFLTYFQNEAQLDKSGLPSDRFFAERPEGSVSTLKIQRTQQEDSAVYLCASSYSPLLAGGAYNEQFFGPGTRLTVL.

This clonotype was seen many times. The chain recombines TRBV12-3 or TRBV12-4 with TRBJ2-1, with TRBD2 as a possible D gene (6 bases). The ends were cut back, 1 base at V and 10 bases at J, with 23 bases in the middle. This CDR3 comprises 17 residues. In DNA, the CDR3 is TGTGCCAGCAGTTTAGAAGCTGAGACTAGTGGTAGGCGGGAGCAGTTCTTC. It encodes CASSLEAETSGRREQFF.

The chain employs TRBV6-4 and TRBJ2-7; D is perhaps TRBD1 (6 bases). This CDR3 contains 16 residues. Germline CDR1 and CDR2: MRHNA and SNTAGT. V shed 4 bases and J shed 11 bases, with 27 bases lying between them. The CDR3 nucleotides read TGTGCCAGCAGTGCAACAGAACCCCAGGGGCTCCTAAAGGAGTACGTC. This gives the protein CASSATEPQGLLKEYV.

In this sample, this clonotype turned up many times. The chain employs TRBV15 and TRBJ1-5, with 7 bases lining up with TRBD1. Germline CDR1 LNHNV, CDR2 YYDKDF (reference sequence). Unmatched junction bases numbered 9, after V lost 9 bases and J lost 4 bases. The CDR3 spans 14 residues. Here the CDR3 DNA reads TGTGCCACGAGACAGGGCGGCGAGAATCAGCCCCAGCATTTT. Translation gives CATRQGGENQPQHF.

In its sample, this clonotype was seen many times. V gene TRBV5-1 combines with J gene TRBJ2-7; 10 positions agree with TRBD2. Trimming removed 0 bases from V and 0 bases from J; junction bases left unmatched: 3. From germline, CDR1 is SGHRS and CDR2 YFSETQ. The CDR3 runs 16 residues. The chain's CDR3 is CASSLVASGSSYEQYF. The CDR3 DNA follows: TGCGCCAGCAGCTTGGTGGCTAGCGGGAGCTCCTACGAGCAGTACTTC.

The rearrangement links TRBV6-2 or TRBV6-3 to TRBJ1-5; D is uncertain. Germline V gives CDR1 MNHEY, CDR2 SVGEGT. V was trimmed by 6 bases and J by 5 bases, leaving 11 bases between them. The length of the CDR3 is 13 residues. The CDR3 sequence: CASSRQAHQPQHF. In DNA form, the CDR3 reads TGTGCCAGCAGCCGCCAAGCTCATCAGCCCCAGCATTTT.

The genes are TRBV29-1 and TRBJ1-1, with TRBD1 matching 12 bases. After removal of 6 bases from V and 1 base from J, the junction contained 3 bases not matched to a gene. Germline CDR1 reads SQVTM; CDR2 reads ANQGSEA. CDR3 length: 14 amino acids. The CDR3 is CSVGDRGRNTEAFF. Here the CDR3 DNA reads TGCAGCGTGGGGGACAGGGGGCGGAACACTGAAGCTTTCTTT.

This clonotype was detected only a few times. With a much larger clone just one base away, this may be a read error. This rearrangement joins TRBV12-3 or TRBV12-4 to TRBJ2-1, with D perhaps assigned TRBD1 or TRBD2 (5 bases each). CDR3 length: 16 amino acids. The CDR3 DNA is TGTGCCAGAAGTTTAGCTACCGGGACCCTCTACAATGAGCAGTTCTTC. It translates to CARSLATGTLYNEQFF.